There are many counts of the clone carrying this T cell receptor (beta chain). Its antigen is undetermined. Using its own MiXCR run on the 5' RACE reads, TCRdb lists one record per CDR3 protein. The sample includes some 95,000 distinct CDR3 sequences, roughly 10% seen only once; the top ten take roughly 5%. This CDR3 has 16 residues. Germline values: CDR1 SGHRS, CDR2 YFSETQ. Trimming stripped 4 bases from V and 2 bases from J, with 15 bases between. The data were taken from a study of CD8 T cells in ankylosing spondylitis. Study-wide results and caveats: Ankylosing spondylitis blood appeared to carry a characteristic TCR beta motif of roughly eight highly homologous variants.

Sequencing input: blood, either unsorted or a sorted T cell fraction (not recorded which). The chain carries TRBV5-1 and TRBJ2-2; D is perhaps TRBD1 or TRBD2 (5 bases each). The source of this sequence is a male donor with ankylosing spondylitis or in good health (not recorded which). CDR3 DNA: TGCGCCAGCAGCCCGCATCGGGGCTTAAACACCGGGGAGCTGTTTTTT. Its protein is CASSPHRGLNTGELFF.